The entry that follows covers one T cell receptor (beta chain) sequence. No cognate antigen has been identified for it. No per-base quality is available; no much larger clone lies one base away. The CDR3 measures 12 amino acids from cysteine to phenylalanine. CDR3 DNA is the only sequence kept; it has 36 bases, read in frame from the first base. V is shortened by 0 bases, J by 9 bases, and the region joining them spans 9 bases. As encoded in the germline V gene (reference sequence), CDR1 is GTSNPN while CDR2 is SVGIG. This sample is part of a study of cytomegalovirus exposure and HLA in healthy donors (dated by TCRdb to about 2017). Study-level background: In an earlier analysis of several hundred of the donors, 276 Gb of sequence data and about 110 million unique TCR beta sequences from some 170 million T cells were reported. An early release that covered fewer than 750 HLA-typed donors contained approximately 290 gigabases of sequencing data and 65 million to 100 million unique TCR sequences. Of the roughly 400 genotyped donors, roughly 85% fell in the genetic ancestry cluster associated with self-reported Caucasian donors. The aim of the study was to test whether cataloging public T cell receptors could identify signatures of past pathogen exposure. The T cell repertoires of roughly 660 subjects were profiled by immunosequencing and related to cytomegalovirus serostatus. Along with the roughly 670-subject first cohort, a separate validation cohort of over a hundred different subjects was used. To predict cytomegalovirus infection status, the study combined high-throughput TCR immunosequencing, statistical association of individual TCRs with disease status, and machine learning. A later analysis re-examined previously published TCR beta repertoires from about 670 donors and added high-resolution HLA genotyping to investigate patterns of TCR occurrence. The later analysis used no new phenotypic data to find candidate immune exposures, relying instead on TCR beta sequences and their occurrence across donors. An earlier analysis of some 500 of the donors applied high-throughput TCR beta sequencing to assess whether each TCR beta V gene segment acted as functional or pseudogenic. Donor age, sex, ethnicity and CMV serostatus were compiled alongside the repertoire data. A later genetic analysis took genome-wide SNP genotypes for about three fifths of the 666 donors and used that subset as a discovery cohort. Every repertoire in the discovery cohort had been generated on one and the same sequencing platform. Both class I and class II loci were covered by HLA typing, at four-digit resolution. The number of typed donors differed by locus: about 629-630 for A, B, C, DRB1 and DQB1; roughly 510 for DQA1; around 580 for DPA1; and around 470 for DPB1. Because of strong linkage in the cohort, 4 to 6 DR-DQ haplotypes were treated as single units for association and clustering. On average, roughly 250,000 unique TCR beta nucleotide sequences were sequenced per donor among roughly 430 genotyped donors of the cohort, with around 19% of those sequences being non-productive. Overall results and qualifications from the work: According to the authors, the approach could potentially be generalized to other disease states and immunological phenotypes. In a later analysis, several top co-occurrence clusters were reported to appear linked to parvovirus B19, influenza, CMV and Epstein-Barr virus. In a later analysis, HLA-associated TCR beta chains showed more clonal expansion and lower generation probabilities than non-associated chains that were equally common. Because HLA typing was missing for some donors at each locus, association tests included only the typed subset. For the cohort, immune exposure information was limited to CMV serostatus. Some IMGT-functional V segments, including TRBV6-2 and TRBV6-3, could not be told apart with the 87-base-pair reads, so those segments were excluded. In a later genetic analysis, fewer N-insertions in productive TCRs were reported among donors in an Asian-associated ancestry cluster than the roughly 640-donor mean. V-gene and J-gene trimming of TCR beta chains was associated with a missense DCLRE1C variant in a later genetic analysis, and the association was replicated in an independent cohort. Three of the identified cytomegalovirus-associated TCR beta chains were confirmed in vitro to be specific for cytomegalovirus antigens. The sequencing pipeline was judged likely to have produced a cluster of highly shared sequence variants as a technical artifact. Broadly in line with IMGT annotations, most TCR beta V segments showed up in productive rearrangements about 87% or about 30% of the time in an earlier analysis of a few hundred of the donors. Strong co-occurrence of HLA alleles, especially DR and DQ, made assigning TCR associations to individual alleles difficult. Most TCR sequences were seen in very few donors, while some public TCRs were found in many individuals. In a later analysis, TCR association rates were found to vary across HLA loci, with the most associated TCRs seen for DRB1 alleles and the fewest for HLA-C alleles. The study gave a list of some 150 TCR beta chains associated with cytomegalovirus. Sequencing depth was assumed to be roughly uniform across donors in the presence/absence analyses, though that assumption may not hold. In this cohort, only TCR beta chains were sequenced, and detectable features were limited by the absence of alpha or paired-chain data. In a later analysis, 16,951 TCR beta sequences were associated with specific HLA alleles at a false discovery rate of 0.05. Approximately 16 rarely observed V segments, including chromosome 9 orphons, were excluded from the earlier analysis of several hundred of the donors because counts were too low. Linkage disequilibrium might explain the correlated functional status among segregating V segments, but an unknown experimental factor could not be excluded. A further reported finding was that TCR beta sequences accurately predicted the HLA-A and HLA-B alleles for most subjects in the first cohort. According to a later analysis, most CMV-associated TCR beta chains appeared to be HLA-restricted, and the HLA associations seemed to be driven largely by CMV exposure. The classifier was reported to diagnose cytomegalovirus status with high specificity and sensitivity in both the original cohort and the validation cohort.

Library preparation employed the immunoSEQ multiplex PCR assay. A mixture of 60 forward primers for TCR Vbeta segments and 13 reverse primers for TCR Jbeta segments was used in the multiplex PCR. The CDR3 region of rearranged TCR beta genes was amplified from genomic DNA with a multiplex PCR assay. On the Illumina HiSeq System, the amplified TCR beta libraries were sequenced as 87-base-pair reads. The study's processing was this. A later analysis counted around 72 million unique TCR beta chains across the 600 to 850 repertoires, and 9.5 million to 11 million of these chains were shared by at least two donors. A nearest-neighbor algorithm error-corrected the raw reads and collapsed the reads into unique sequences, merging closely related sequences to remove PCR and sequencing errors. To assign V, D and J gene segments, CDR3 sequences were aligned to IMGT reference sequences. Each retained sequence needed at least a six-nucleotide match to both a V gene segment and a J gene segment. A rearrangement was called productive if the CDR3 had no stop codons and remained in frame with V and J, and every other rearrangement was called non-productive. Following IMGT convention, CDR3 was defined as the stretch from the second conserved V-encoded cysteine up to the conserved J-encoded phenylalanine. In an earlier analysis of approximately 500 of the donors, sequences lacking an unambiguous match to a single V gene segment were excluded. In an earlier analysis of 500 to 750 of the donors, V segments were called functional above 56.7% productive rearrangements and were called segregating when the between-donor standard deviation exceeded 5%. To diagnose cytomegalovirus status from the catalog of TCR beta chain sequences, a statistical classification framework was built. In a later analysis, V and J genes were assigned by comparing TCR nucleotide sequences against IMGT/GENE-DB human TR gene sequences. Using the TCRdist pipeline, a later analysis assigned CDR3 sequences along with most-parsimonious VDJ recombination scenarios. In a later analysis, every TCR beta chain was defined by the combination of its CDR3 amino acid sequence and its V-gene family, and reads without a unique V-gene family were dropped. In a later analysis, 450 to 600 highly shared, low-generation-probability nucleotide sequences were removed to address suspected cross-contamination and a sequencing artifact. For each public chain, a later analysis derived a clonal expansion index from normalized ranks of inferred template counts within each repertoire. In a later analysis, generation probabilities were computed with a VDJ recombination model fitted to out-of-frame rearrangements, and the resulting probabilities were checked against IGoR. In a later analysis, hypergeometric tests were used to score TCR-TCR, TCR-HLA and TCR-CMV co-occurrence, with a repertoire-size bias correction applied to TCR pairs. A later analysis estimated false discovery rates by permuting HLA or CMV assignments 20 times. In a later analysis, co-occurring TCRs were grouped using DBSCAN, and TCRdist sequence similarity was added for clustering within HLA-allele-positive subsets. Repertoires with fewer than 30,000 or more than 120,000 public chains were left out of co-occurrence clustering, as were about 5 repertoires with anomalous nucleotide sharing. Here the immuneACCESS table is served through TCRdb, limited to in-frame sequences with V and J called. Missing clones are a known gap in these copies; in checked studies unresolved V genes cover under half, and the rest lacks a known reason. That table gives V, J and clone size, and the DNA gave D and trimming. The sample table shows 130,000 to 150,000 clones, and around 84% are seen once. Clones ranked in the top ten supply 3% of the sample.

The cohort was made up of several hundred healthy bone marrow donors. All cohort members were sampled while nominally healthy, although unrecorded immune exposures were likely present. The donor was CMV seropositive and belonged to the group of 250 to 300 seropositive cohort members. Every donor gave a peripheral blood sample, and the peripheral blood mononuclear cells from that sample were used for TCR beta sequencing. The Qiagen DNeasy Blood Extraction Kit was used to extract genomic DNA from the blood cell samples. The sequenced sample was PBMCs. The V gene is TRBV30 and the J gene is TRBJ2-1, with no reliable assignment of the D segment. This TCR was sampled from a man aged 40-55 years in good health and CMV-seropositive. The sequence in DNA is TGTGCCTGGAGTGTTGGCGGAAGTGAGCAGTTCTTC. This gives the protein CAWSVGGSEQFF.